This T cell receptor (beta chain) came from a study of PD-1 blockade in classical Hodgkin lymphoma. The wider study: A 3 mg/kg intravenous dose of nivolumab was received by patients every 2 weeks.

In germline, CDR1 is WNHNN, CDR2 SYGVQD (reference sequence). The ends were cut back, 3 bases at V and 3 bases at J, with 9 bases in the middle. This CDR3 comprises 13 residues. Time point specified: cycle 4 day 1 (C4D1), after 6 weeks of nivolumab. Each of the patients experienced relapse following autologous stem cell transplantation, and their brentuximab vedotin exposure differed. Isolation of CD4+ T cells from thawed PBMCs was performed by magnetic negative selection. Complete response, partial response or progressive disease was each patient's best response. Concerning this clone: Its antigen remains unknown.

The protocol was immunoSEQ multiplex PCR, while the TCRdb copy is restricted to in-frame clones and leaves out a portion. The top ten clones hold approximately 0.62% of a sample with tens of thousands of clones, approximately 81% of them seen once. Study conclusions and caveats: For complete responders, baseline diversity was comparable to that of newly diagnosed patients.

The material was CD4+ T cells from blood, obtained before the fourth cycle of nivolumab. The TCR sequence derives from a human donor with classical Hodgkin lymphoma. The J gene is TRBJ2-7, the V gene TRBV10-1, with D perhaps assigned TRBD1 or TRBD2 (6 bases each). CDR3 in DNA: TGCGCCAGCAGTGAAGGGGGAGGCTACGAGCAGTACTTC. Translation: CASSEGGGYEQYF.